This section outlines one T cell receptor (beta chain) sequence together with its context. Its antigen is unidentified. Assay used: immunoSEQ multiplex PCR; TCRdb lists only in-frame clones, some missing. This repertoire shows roughly 1,000,000 clones, 70% to 80% found once; its top ten account for approximately 0.5%. This specimen belongs to a study of shared clonotypes between healthy human individuals. General observations from the study: Non-shared clonotypes had lower generation probabilities than clonotypes shared by all four sorted-subset donors.

The germline V gene has CDR1 SGHRS and CDR2 YFSETQ. CDR3 length: 15 residues. Trimming pared 3 bases from V and 1 base from J, leaving 11 bases between. The chain has TRBV5-1 and TRBJ2-1; D is perhaps TRBD2 (6 bases). The TCR was taken from a man younger than 30 in good health. Some clones in this sample may be carry-over from other donors' samples. Sequenced sample: memory CD4+ T cells from PBMCs. Subset indicated: CD45RA-negative fraction. The DNA of the CDR3 is TGCGCCAGCAGCTCTGAGGGGAGGTCCTACAATGAGCAGTTCTTC. This translates into CASSSEGRSYNEQFF.